Sequencing of this TCR beta chain was carried out in a study of cytotoxic CD8 clonotypes in ibrutinib-treated CLL. J lost 3 bases, V lost 8 bases, and 4 bases had no gene match. From germline, CDR1 is WNHNN and CDR2 SYGVQD (reference sequence). This CDR3 spans 14 amino acids. The method was immunoSEQ multiplex PCR; TCRdb's version includes in-frame clones alone and lacks a portion of them. This repertoire shows under 150,000 clones, over 75% found once; its top ten account for less than 9%. The clonotype comes from a human donor with chronic lymphocytic leukemia. The sample consisted of PBMCs, taken after 36 months of ibrutinib treatment. This chain joins TRBV10-1 and TRBJ2-2; 9 nucleotides align to TRBD2. The CDR3 here is CASASGTHTGELFF. In DNA, the CDR3 is TGCGCCAGCGCTAGCGGGACTCACACCGGGGAGCTGTTTTTT.